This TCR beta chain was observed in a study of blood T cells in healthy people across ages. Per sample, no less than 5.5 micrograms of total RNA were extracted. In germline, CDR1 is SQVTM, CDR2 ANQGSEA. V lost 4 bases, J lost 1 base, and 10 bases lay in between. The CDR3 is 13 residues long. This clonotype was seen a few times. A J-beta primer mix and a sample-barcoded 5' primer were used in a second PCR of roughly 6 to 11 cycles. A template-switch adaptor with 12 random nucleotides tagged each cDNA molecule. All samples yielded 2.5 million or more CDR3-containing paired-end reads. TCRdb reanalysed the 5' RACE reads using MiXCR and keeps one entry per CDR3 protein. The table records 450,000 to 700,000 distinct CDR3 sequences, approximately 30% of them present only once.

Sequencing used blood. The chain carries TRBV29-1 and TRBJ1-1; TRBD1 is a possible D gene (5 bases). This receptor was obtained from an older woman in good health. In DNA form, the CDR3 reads TGCAGCGTTGTTCACAGGCCGAACACTGAAGCTTTCTTT. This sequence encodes CSVVHRPNTEAFF.